Shown below are 10 T cell receptor beta chains from a single sample sequenced in a study of blood T cell repertoires in COVID-19. Clones were sequenced by immunoSEQ multiplex PCR, and TCRdb holds only the in-frame ones, with some missing. The data contain about 250,000 clones, roughly 83% of them singletons. The sample taken for sequencing was peripheral blood. The source is a man aged 80 or over with acute or convalescent COVID-19.

This chain connects TRBV7-2 to TRBJ2-1; D call uncertain. V was shortened by 4 bases and J by 2 bases, with 15 bases between the two germline ends. Germline CDR1 and CDR2: SGHTA and FQGNSA. The CDR3 extends over 16 amino acids. In DNA form, the CDR3 reads TGTGCCAGCAGCTCATATCTGGCGGCTCCCTACAATGAGCAGTTCTTC. Its translation is CASSSYLAAPYNEQFF. Full variable domain (outside the CDR3, taken from reference TRBV7-2 and TRBJ2-1): GAGVSQSPSNKVTEKGKDVELRCDPISGHTALYWYRQSLGQGLEFLIYFQGNSAPDKSGLPSDRFSAERTGGSVSTLTIQRTQQEDSAVYLCASSSYLAAPYNEQFFGPGTRLTVL.

This clone was picked up one time. This chain uses TRBV18 with TRBJ2-7, with a possible D match to TRBD1 (5 bases). The CDR3 sequence is 13 residues long. Trimming left V 2 bases short and J 6 bases short, with 11 bases between. Germline loops: CDR1 KGHSH, CDR2 LQKENI. CDR3 sequence: CASSPNRPFEQYF. The CDR3 DNA follows: TGTGCCAGCTCACCAAACAGGCCCTTCGAGCAGTACTTC.

This chain uses TRBV6-6 with TRBJ1-1; the D is unclear. The CDR3 is 12 residues long. The V end lost 9 bases, the J end lost 1 base, and 9 bases lay between the germline ends. Germline CDR1 is MNHNY and CDR2 is SVGAGI (reference sequence). CDR3 residues: CASLIQNTEAFF. The CDR3 DNA follows: TGTGCCAGTCTAATCCAGAACACTGAAGCTTTCTTT.

V gene TRBV6-5 combines with J gene TRBJ1-1, with TRBD1 matching over 7 bases. V lost 6 bases and J lost 1; bases outside the gene matches: 5. Germline V gene lookup returns CDR1 MNHEY and CDR2 SVGAGI. CDR3 size: 14 residues. CDR3 sequence reads: CASRYRGGNTEAFF. The CDR3 DNA reads TGTGCCAGCAGATACAGGGGTGGGAACACTGAAGCTTTCTTT.

The V call is TRBV2, the J call TRBJ1-5, with D unclear. V was clipped by 2 bases and J by 2 bases, with 10 bases between them. Per germline, CDR1 SNHLY and CDR2 FYNNEI. The CDR3 contains 15 residues. Here the CDR3 reads CASSEPWRGNQPQHF. The CDR3 DNA reads TGTGCCAGCAGTGAACCGTGGCGGGGCAATCAGCCCCAGCATTTT.

The V gene is TRBV27, the J gene TRBJ2-7, with TRBD1 matching over 11 bases. Germline V gene lookup returns CDR1 MNHEY and CDR2 SMNVEV (reference sequence). There are 19 residues in the CDR3. Losses at the gene ends were 3 bases for V and 0 bases for J; bases not matched to a gene: 13. The CDR3 sequence: CASSFTRWTGGLSSYEQYF. DNA of the CDR3: TGTGCCAGCAGTTTCACCCGCTGGACAGGGGGCCTTAGCTCCTACGAGCAGTACTTC.

Turning to this clone: The sample carries other DNA sequences with the same CDR3. The chain links TRBV12-3 or TRBV12-4 to TRBJ2-7; 7 nucleotides agree with TRBD2. This CDR3 is 13 amino acids long. The ends lost 6 bases at V and 3 bases at J; junction bases unmatched: 5. CDR3 sequence reads: CASSLGGGYEQYF. The DNA of the CDR3 is TGTGCCAGCAGCCTTGGGGGGGGCTACGAGCAGTACTTC.

In its sample, this clone was seen once. V gene TRBV18 combines with J gene TRBJ1-1; D is ambiguous. Germline CDR1 is KGHSH and CDR2 is LQKENI. The CDR3 is 15 residues long. Trimming stripped 1 base from V and 1 base from J, with 10 bases between. The CDR3 loop is CASSPLGRGNTEAFF. CDR3 coding DNA: TGTGCCAGCTCACCACTCGGGCGGGGGAACACTGAAGCTTTCTTT.

For this clone: One junction end disagrees with the germline gene, perhaps due to a read error. The chain links TRBV6-6 to TRBJ1-2, with no clear D. The germline V gene has CDR1 MNHNY and CDR2 SVGAGI (reference sequence). The CDR3 is 14 amino acids. As DNA, the CDR3 is TGTGCCAGCACTTACCAGGCCGTGGACTATGGCTACACCTTC. Protein sequence: CASTYQAVDYGYTF.

This chain uses TRBV19 with TRBJ2-2, with 9 bases matching TRBD2. CDR1 is LNHDA, CDR2 SQIVND, per germline (reference sequence). The V segment lost 5 bases and the J segment 3 bases; nucleotides outside the gene matches: 4. The CDR3 covers 15 residues. In DNA, the CDR3 is TGTGCCAGTAGTTTAGCGGGAGTCTACACCGGGGAGCTGTTTTTT. The encoded protein is CASSLAGVYTGELFF.